The entry below gives a single T cell receptor beta chain sequence along with its context. Its specificity is not known. V was pared by 4 bases and J by 2 bases, with 15 bases between. CDR3 size: 15 residues. The germline CDR1 and CDR2 sequences are LNHDA and SQIVND (reference sequence). Genomic DNA of each subset was evenly split across several immunoSEQ plates. Assay: immunoSEQ multiplex PCR; the TCRdb copy retains only in-frame clones and omits some. The sample holds about 820,000 clones, 85% to 95% seen once. This sample is drawn from a study of shared clonotypes between healthy human individuals. The study, taken as a whole, reports: Roughly 5% of naive CD4 clonotypes were shared across a few donors. Generally, estimated richness proved larger in naive subsets than it did in memory subsets.

Naive CD8 cells were CD45RO-negative, positively selected for CCR7, excluding terminally differentiated effector memory CD45RA+ cells. The donor population consisted of healthy HIV-negative adults with no recent acute infections or vaccinations. The chain combines TRBV19 with TRBJ2-7; D not certain. Input material: naive CD8+ T cells sorted from blood. The receptor's source is a man aged 30 to 39 in good health. CDR3 protein: CASSTRLGGAYEQYF. The DNA of the CDR3 is TGTGCCAGTAGTACAAGGTTGGGCGGAGCCTACGAGCAGTACTTC.